The next 11 T cell receptor beta chains were all read from a single sample in a study of PD-1 blockade in mismatch repair-deficient tumors. Here immunoSEQ multiplex PCR was the method, and the copy in TCRdb shows in-frame clones only, minus some. The sample consists of over 75,000 clones, over 75% of them appearing once. The input for sequencing was peripheral blood, taken 12 weeks after starting pembrolizumab. The receptors were gathered from an adult with mismatch repair-deficient cancer.

This clone appeared once. This chain joins TRBV7-9 and TRBJ1-1; 8 nucleotides line up with TRBD1. With 6 bases clipped from V and 8 bases from J, the junction kept 5 bases outside the gene matches. The CDR3 runs 12 residues. Germline loops: CDR1 SEHNR, CDR2 FQNEAQ (reference sequence). CDR3 in amino acids: CASRTGEAEAFF. CDR3 bases: TGTGCCAGCAGGACAGGGGAGGCGGAAGCTTTCTTT.

This CDR3 is CASSVASAGGGYNEQFF. The CDR3 coding sequence is TGTGCCAGCAGCGTAGCTTCCGCGGGAGGGGGTTACAATGAGCAGTTCTTC. The gene calls are TRBV9 and TRBJ2-1; TRBD2 agrees at 9 bases. The CDR3 length is 17 residues. Germline V gene data show CDR1 as SGDLS and CDR2 as YYNGEE. Losses at the gene ends were 0 bases for V and 4 bases for J; bases not matched to a gene: 8.

The gene calls are TRBV5-4 and TRBJ2-1; 10 nucleotides align to TRBD2. The CDR3 totals 15 residues. Trimming removed 3 bases from V and 4 bases from J; junction bases left unmatched: 4. Germline V gene lookup returns CDR1 SGHNT and CDR2 YYREEE (reference sequence). In DNA form, the CDR3 reads TGTGCCAGCAGCTCGGGACTAGCGCGTTACAATGAGCAGTTCTTC. Its translation: CASSSGLARYNEQFF.

This clone appeared a few times. The chain employs TRBV7-2 and TRBJ1-4; 9 bases fit TRBD1. Germline trimming cut 6 bases from V and 1 base from J; bases unmatched to any gene: 6. The CDR3 consists of 16 residues. From germline, CDR1 is SGHTA and CDR2 FQGNSA. CDR3 residues: CASSPQGARTNEKLFF. The CDR3 DNA reads TGTGCCAGCAGTCCACAGGGGGCGCGAACTAATGAAAAACTGTTTTTT. The whole variable domain, filled in from reference TRBV7-2 and TRBJ1-4, reads GAGVSQSPSNKVTEKGKDVELRCDPISGHTALYWYRQSLGQGLEFLIYFQGNSAPDKSGLPSDRFSAERTGGSVSTLTIQRTQQEDSAVYLCASSPQGARTNEKLFFGSGTQLSVL.

This clone was observed a handful of times. The chain has TRBV5-4 and TRBJ2-1, with D perhaps TRBD1 (6 bases). The CDR3 spans 15 residues. V dropped 0 bases and J dropped 1 base, with 8 bases sitting between them. CDR1 is SGHNT and CDR2 is YYREEE in the germline V gene (reference sequence). The CDR3 sequence: CASSLAQGSYNEQFF. The CDR3 DNA reads TGTGCCAGCAGCTTGGCACAGGGATCCTACAATGAGCAGTTCTTC.

The chain recombines TRBV5-4 with TRBJ2-3; D call uncertain. Germline V lookup: CDR1 SGHNT, CDR2 YYREEE (reference sequence). Trimming left V 4 bases short and J 2 bases short, with 8 bases between. The CDR3 runs to 13 residues. CDR3 loop: CASSDSSTDTQYF. In DNA form, the CDR3 reads TGTGCCAGCAGCGACTCATCCACAGATACGCAGTATTTT.

This chain connects TRBV7-8 to TRBJ1-1; D gene uncertain. Trimming took off 2 bases at V and 0 bases at J, with 10 bases between the two ends. The germline gives CDR1 SGHVS, CDR2 FQNEAQ. CDR3 length equals 15 residues. The CDR3 is CASSLRGFMNTEAFF. CDR3 nucleotide sequence: TGTGCCAGCAGCTTACGCGGCTTCATGAACACTGAAGCTTTCTTT. Using reference TRBV7-8 and TRBJ1-1 for the parts outside the CDR3, the full variable domain is GAGVSQSPRYKVAKRGQDVALRCDPISGHVSLFWYQQALGQGPEFLTYFQNEAQLDKSGLPSDRFFAERPEGSVSTLKIQRTQQEDSAVYLCASSLRGFMNTEAFFGQGTRLTVV.

The J gene is TRBJ2-7, the V gene TRBV4-1; a possible D gene is TRBD2 (7 bases). The CDR3 loop spans 15 amino acids. The germline gives CDR1 MGHRA, CDR2 YSYEKL. Trimming stripped 3 bases from V and 2 bases from J, with 14 bases between. CDR3 in DNA: TGCGCCAGCAGCCAGGGGGGGCAGTTAACCTACGAGCAGTACTTC. It yields the protein CASSQGGQLTYEQYF.

V usage is TRBV7-8 and J usage is TRBJ1-1, with D maybe TRBD1 (5 bases). V was clipped by 5 bases and J by 3 bases, with 13 bases between them. Germline loops: CDR1 SGHVS, CDR2 FQNEAQ. This CDR3 region has 14 residues. In DNA, the CDR3 is TGTGCCAGCAGCCCCGGTGGGGGATACACTGAAGCTTTCTTT. This translates into CASSPGGGYTEAFF.

V usage is TRBV9 and J usage is TRBJ2-5; D is undetermined. CDR1 and CDR2 (germline): SGDLS, YYNGEE. This CDR3 comprises 15 residues. V was shortened by 0 bases and J by 4 bases, with 13 bases between the two germline ends. The CDR3 coding sequence is TGTGCCAGCAGCGTAGCTGGGTCTATTGGAGAGACCCAGTACTTC. As protein: CASSVAGSIGETQYF.

This clone was found a few times. The chain is built from TRBV14 and TRBJ2-7, with 8 positions matching TRBD2. This CDR3 comprises 13 residues. Per the germline V gene, CDR1 is SGHDN and CDR2 is FVKESK. V lost 5 bases to trimming and J lost 7 bases; unmatched junction nucleotides: 7. The CDR3 here is CASSIAGSWEQYF. For the CDR3, the DNA is TGTGCCAGCAGCATAGCGGGGTCCTGGGAGCAGTACTTC.